The 31 T cell receptor beta chains given below trace back to one sample, sequenced in a study of control samples from healthy donors and cancer patients. TCRdb's copy holds only in-frame clones and misses some; the assay was immunoSEQ multiplex PCR. Of some 150,000 clones in the sample, roughly 94% are singletons; the top ten hold around 14%. Sequenced: blood. These receptors were obtained from a man aged 35 to 55 in good health.

This clone occurred once. The chain employs TRBV18 and TRBJ2-3; 8 bases match TRBD2. Germline trimming cut 3 bases from V and 0 bases from J; bases unmatched to any gene: 5. The CDR3 spans 16 residues. Germline V gives CDR1 KGHSH, CDR2 LQKENI. In nucleotides, the CDR3 is TGTGCCAGCTCACCCCTAAGCGGGAGTAGCACAGATACGCAGTATTTT. Protein sequence: CASSPLSGSSTDTQYF.

The V gene is TRBV6-5, the J gene TRBJ1-6, with D uncertain. The CDR3 is 13 residues long. Trimming took 2 bases from V and 5 from J, leaving 4 bases between them. Germline V gene lookup returns CDR1 MNHEY and CDR2 SVGAGI. CDR3 in DNA: TGTGCCAGCAGTTACAACGATAATTCACCCCTCCACTTT. Residues: CASSYNDNSPLHF.

This clone was recorded only once. The chain joins TRBV2 to TRBJ1-1, with a weak D call TRBD1 (6 bases). The CDR3 runs 16 residues. V lost 3 bases and J 0 bases, leaving 14 bases between the germline ends. Germline CDR1 and CDR2: SNHLY and FYNNEI. CDR3 DNA sequence: TGTGCCAGCAGTGATGAAGGACAGAAAATGAACACTGAAGCTTTCTTT. Amino acid sequence: CASSDEGQKMNTEAFF. The full variable domain, rest sourced from reference TRBV2 and TRBJ1-1, is EPEVTQTPSHQVTQMGQEVILRCVPISNHLYFYWYRQILGQKVEFLVSFYNNEISEKSEIFDDQFSVERPDGSNFTLKIRSTKLEDSAMYFCASSDEGQKMNTEAFFGQGTRLTVV.

This clone showed up just once. The chain links TRBV5-1 to TRBJ2-7, with 13 bases identical to TRBD2. Germline CDR1 is SGHRS and CDR2 is YFSETQ. V lost 2 bases, J lost 4 bases, and 15 bases stayed unmatched. This CDR3 spans 19 amino acids. The CDR3 region has the DNA TGCGCCAGCAGCTTTTTGGGAATCGGACTAGCGGGAGAGTTATACGAGCAGTACTTC. As protein: CASSFLGIGLAGELYEQYF.

The chain recombines TRBV5-5 with TRBJ1-5; 9 bases line up with TRBD1. Trimming at V came to 2 bases and at J to 6 bases, leaving 6 bases not matched to a gene. The CDR3 has 15 amino acids. Germline V gene lookup returns CDR1 SGHKS and CDR2 YYEKEE (reference sequence). For the CDR3, the DNA is TGTGCCAGCAGCTTCGGACAGGGGTTCGGTCAGCCCCAGCATTTT. Its translation: CASSFGQGFGQPQHF.

This chain uses TRBV29-1 with TRBJ2-7, with TRBD2 identical over 9 bases. The CDR3 is 14 amino acids. Germline lookup yields CDR1 SQVTM and CDR2 ANQGSEA. The junction had 2 bases not matched to a gene; V was cut back by 0 bases and J by 2 bases. CDR3 nucleotides: TGCAGCGTTGAAGACGGCGGGAGGGCCTACGAGCAGTACTTC. Its translation is CSVEDGGRAYEQYF.

V gene TRBV24-1 combines with J gene TRBJ1-5; tentative D call: TRBD1 (6 bases). CDR3 length equals 16 residues. Germline CDR1 is KGHDR and CDR2 is SFDVKD. Trimming pared 6 bases from V and 3 bases from J, leaving 17 bases between. The CDR3 nucleotides are TGTGCCACCAGTCGGGGGGGCCCAGGGGCCAATCAGCCCCAGCATTTT. This codes for CATSRGGPGANQPQHF.

The CDR3 protein is CASSSGVGQPQHF. Written as DNA, the CDR3 is TGTGCCAGCAGCTCAGGGGTAGGTCAGCCCCAGCATTTT. This rearrangement joins TRBV13 to TRBJ1-5; D is perhaps TRBD1 (6 bases). CDR1 and CDR2 from the germline V gene are PRHDT and FYEKMQ (reference sequence). Trimming shortened V by 4 bases and J by 6 bases, and 10 bases separated the two germline ends. This CDR3 contains 13 residues. Based on the CDR3 plus reference TRBV13 and TRBJ1-5, the full variable domain is AAGVIQSPRHLIKEKRETATLKCYPIPRHDTVYWYQQGPGQDPQFLISFYEKMQSDKGSIPDRFSAQQFSDYHSELNMSSLELGDSALYFCASSSGVGQPQHFGDGTRLSIL.

This clone was counted once. The chain couples TRBV4-2 to TRBJ1-6; TRBD1 is a possible D gene (6 bases). The germline V and J ends were trimmed by 0 bases and 9 bases, with 15 bases remaining between them. The CDR3 runs to 16 residues. CDR1 is LGHNA, CDR2 YNFKEQ, per germline. The CDR3 nucleotides read TGTGCCAGCAGCCAAGAACAGGGCGGGGGAAGTTCACCCCTCCACTTT. It translates to CASSQEQGGGSSPLHF.

The chain employs TRBV19 and TRBJ2-7; perhaps TRBD1 as D (6 bases). Trimming took 2 bases from V and 0 from J, leaving 11 bases between them. CDR1 is LNHDA and CDR2 is SQIVND in the germline V gene (reference sequence). The CDR3 is 15 amino acids. CDR3 nucleotide sequence: TGTGCCAGTAGTATACAAACAGGGCCCTCCTACGAGCAGTACTTC. Its translation: CASSIQTGPSYEQYF.

This clone was seen a single time. The rearrangement links TRBV24-1 to TRBJ2-3, with 8 bases matching TRBD1. Germline values: CDR1 KGHDR, CDR2 SFDVKD. V shed 6 bases and J 8 bases; nucleotides not matched to a gene: 6. The CDR3 has 13 residues. CDR3 nucleotides: TGTGCCACCAGTTCAGGCGGACAGGGTACGCAGTATTTT. Protein: CATSSGGQGTQYF.

This sequence joins TRBV5-4 and TRBJ2-5, with 7 bases lining up with TRBD1. The V gene's germline CDR1 is SGHNT and CDR2 YYREEE (reference sequence). The trim removed 4 bases at V and 4 bases at J, leaving 7 bases unmatched. The CDR3 is 14 residues long. CDR3 bases: TGTGCCAGCAGCGCTACAGGGGAGCGAGAGACCCAGTACTTC. As protein: CASSATGERETQYF.

The rearrangement links TRBV27 to TRBJ1-1; the D gene is possibly TRBD1 (5 bases). Per germline, CDR1 MNHEY and CDR2 SMNVEV (reference sequence). V gave up 3 bases and J gave up 1 base, with 12 bases separating them. The CDR3 runs 15 residues. This CDR3 reads CASSFLGTRNTEAFF. As DNA, the CDR3 is TGTGCCAGCAGTTTTCTGGGGACTAGGAACACTGAAGCTTTCTTT.

V is TRBV28 and J is TRBJ2-5, with D hard to call. V dropped 6 bases and J dropped 4 bases, with 6 bases sitting between them. CDR3 length: 11 amino acids. Germline V CDR1 and CDR2: MDHEN, SYDVKM. The CDR3 is CASSRSETQYF. CDR3 nucleotides: TGTGCCAGCAGCCGCTCAGAGACCCAGTACTTC.

V and J are TRBV28 and TRBJ1-3; 8 bases line up with TRBD1. Looked up from germline, CDR1 is MDHEN and CDR2 is SYDVKM. V gave up 5 bases and J gave up 4 bases; unmatched junction bases: 7. The CDR3 has 15 residues. CDR3 loop: CASSPGQGTGNTIYF. In nucleotides, the CDR3 is TGTGCCAGCAGTCCCGGACAGGGAACCGGAAACACCATATATTTT.

This chain joins TRBV5-5 and TRBJ1-2; TRBD1 matches at 9 bases. The CDR3 is 18 residues long. Trimming took 0 bases from V and 7 from J; bases not matched to a gene: 16. Germline values: CDR1 SGHKS, CDR2 YYEKEE (reference sequence). The CDR3 nucleotides read TGTGCCAGCAGCTTGGCCCCGGGACAGGGACAGTCAGTCGGTGGCTACACCTTC. Translation: CASSLAPGQGQSVGGYTF.

The count of this clone is one. CDR3 in amino acids: CASSFLAGYNEQFF. For the CDR3, the DNA is TGTGCCAGCAGTTTCCTAGCGGGGTACAATGAGCAGTTCTTC. The rearrangement links TRBV28 to TRBJ2-1, with 9 positions matching TRBD2. This CDR3 spans 14 amino acids. With V trimmed by 3 bases and J by 4 bases, 1 base remained unmatched. The germline gives CDR1 MDHEN, CDR2 SYDVKM.

The chain carries TRBV5-1 and TRBJ1-1, with D perhaps TRBD1 (5 bases). This CDR3 region has 19 residues. The germline V gene encodes CDR1 SGHRS and CDR2 YFSETQ. V was cut by 1 base and J by 1 base, with 23 bases left in between. For the CDR3, the DNA is TGCGCCAGCAGCTTGCCGCTCGCCTCGGGGCATCCTTCGAACACTGAAGCTTTCTTT. It codes for CASSLPLASGHPSNTEAFF.

In regard to this clone: Other DNA variants within this sample encode the same CDR3. V and J are TRBV6-4 and TRBJ2-2; D uncertain. The germline V gene has CDR1 MRHNA and CDR2 SNTAGT. V dropped 3 bases and J dropped 1 base, with 3 bases sitting between them. This CDR3 is 13 amino acids long. CDR3: CASSEGNTGELFF. In DNA, the CDR3 is TGTGCCAGCAGTGAGGGGAACACCGGGGAGCTGTTTTTT.

This chain uses TRBV29-1 with TRBJ1-1, with no clear D. The CDR3 spans 11 residues. Trimming shortened V by 4 bases and J by 7 bases, and 10 bases separated the two germline ends. The V gene's germline CDR1 is SQVTM and CDR2 ANQGSEA. Here the CDR3 DNA reads TGCAGCGTTGGTCGAGGGCGTGAAGCTTTCTTT. This encodes CSVGRGREAFF.

The chain links TRBV10-3 to TRBJ2-7; 9 bases line up with TRBD1. CDR1 is ENHRY, CDR2 SYGVKD, per germline. J gave up 2 bases and V 2 bases, and 10 bases lay outside the gene matches. This CDR3 spans 17 amino acids. This chain's CDR3 is CAISENTGTGITYEQYF. The CDR3 nucleotides are TGTGCCATCAGTGAGAACACCGGGACAGGGATTACCTACGAGCAGTACTTC.

V usage is TRBV28 and J usage is TRBJ2-7, with a possible D match to TRBD1 (5 bases). The CDR3 is 14 amino acids. Per the germline V gene, CDR1 is MDHEN and CDR2 is SYDVKM. Trimming shortened V by 3 bases and J by 0 bases, and 9 bases separated the two germline ends. The CDR3 region has the DNA TGTGCCAGCAGTTTGGTTGGACACTCCTACGAGCAGTACTTC. Its translation is CASSLVGHSYEQYF.

The chain uses TRBV4-1 and TRBJ2-7, with TRBD1 identical over 7 bases. Germline V gene data show CDR1 as MGHRA and CDR2 as YSYEKL. V shed 6 bases and J 2 bases; nucleotides not matched to a gene: 4. The length of the CDR3 is 13 residues. CDR3 nucleotide sequence: TGCGCCAGCAGACAGACAGGGACCTACGAGCAGTACTTC. Translated: CASRQTGTYEQYF.

This chain connects TRBV11-3 to TRBJ2-7; no clear D gene. The CDR3 contains 13 residues. Germline-derived CDR1 and CDR2 are SGHNT and YENEEA. V lost 10 bases and J 2 bases, leaving 15 bases between the germline ends. The CDR3, as DNA: TGTGCCACCCGGCTTGACGGAGCCTACGAGCAGTACTTC. Translation: CATRLDGAYEQYF.

This chain joins TRBV6-1 and TRBJ1-2; D not resolved. The V end lost 1 base, the J end lost 0 bases, and 9 bases lay between the germline ends. There are 15 residues in the CDR3. The germline V gene encodes CDR1 MNHNS and CDR2 SASEGT. CDR3 amino acids: CASSEENLANYGYTF. In DNA, the CDR3 is TGTGCCAGCAGTGAAGAAAACCTGGCTAACTATGGCTACACCTTC.

A word on this clone: Distinct nucleotide sequences in the sample also encode this CDR3. The chain links TRBV10-3 to TRBJ1-2, with D uncertain. The CDR3 runs 11 residues. Looked up from germline, CDR1 is ENHRY and CDR2 is SYGVKD. The ends were cut back, 0 bases at V and 4 bases at J, with 0 bases in the middle. This chain's CDR3 is CAISESYGYTF. In DNA form, the CDR3 reads TGTGCCATCAGTGAGTCCTATGGCTACACCTTC.

The V and J genes are TRBV4-2 and TRBJ1-2, with no clear D. The CDR3 is 15 residues long. Looked up from germline, CDR1 is LGHNA and CDR2 is YNFKEQ. The germline V and J ends were trimmed by 0 bases and 7 bases, with 15 bases remaining between them. For the CDR3, the DNA is TGTGCCAGCAGCCAAGATCCCCGGGAACGGGCTGGCTACACCTTC. It translates to CASSQDPRERAGYTF.

V is TRBV15 and J is TRBJ1-5, with D unresolved. CDR3 length equals 13 residues. The germline CDR1 and CDR2 sequences are LNHNV and YYDKDF (reference sequence). V lost 4 bases, J lost 6 bases, and 10 bases lay in between. This chain's CDR3 is CATSKRLGQPQHF. In DNA, the CDR3 is TGTGCCACCAGCAAGAGATTGGGTCAGCCCCAGCATTTT.

The chain combines TRBV7-8 with TRBJ1-5; a possible D gene is TRBD1 (5 bases). Germline loops: CDR1 SGHVS, CDR2 FQNEAQ. The CDR3 extends over 14 amino acids. V was clipped by 5 bases and J by 2 bases, with 10 bases between them. The CDR3 protein is CASSQPGRNQPQHF. The CDR3 nucleotides read TGTGCCAGCAGCCAGCCAGGGCGCAATCAGCCCCAGCATTTT.

The chain links TRBV5-1 to TRBJ2-7, with 8 bases lining up with TRBD1. Trimming took 3 bases from V and 5 from J; bases not matched to a gene: 10. The CDR3 sequence is 15 residues long. Germline V gives CDR1 SGHRS, CDR2 YFSETQ. CDR3 in amino acids: CASSSGQGVFHEQYF. The CDR3 nucleotides read TGCGCCAGCAGCTCAGGACAGGGCGTTTTCCACGAGCAGTACTTC.

The chain recombines TRBV5-1 with TRBJ2-3; no definite D call. Trimming stripped 1 base from V and 0 bases from J, with 9 bases between. Germline V CDR1 and CDR2: SGHRS, YFSETQ. This CDR3 spans 15 amino acids. The CDR3 is CASSLRNPSTDTQYF. CDR3 coding DNA: TGCGCCAGCAGCTTGCGGAACCCTAGCACAGATACGCAGTATTTT.